This T cell receptor beta chain was sequenced for a study of T cells after yellow fever vaccination. 5'RACE template switching added a universal primer site and UMIs to TCR cDNA. TCRdb itself ran the 5' RACE reads through MiXCR, one entry per CDR3 protein. The table includes 300,000 to 400,000 distinct CDR3 sequences, 8% to 10% detected once. V lost 0 bases to trimming and J lost 5 bases; unmatched junction nucleotides: 9. The CDR3 sequence is 17 residues long. Germline V gives CDR1 KGHDR, CDR2 SFDVKD. General observations from the study: Weaker, the secondary response had a peak occurring faster, on day 5 versus 15. Reappearing after the booster were most of the clones from primary vaccination (roughly 95% CD4, approximately 85% CD8). Abundant bulk-population clonotypes could contaminate the FACS-sorted repertoires.

A single count supports this clonotype. The antigen is undetermined. This specimen was PBMCs, taken on the day of the first yellow fever vaccination. This receptor was obtained from a young man who received the YFV17D yellow fever vaccine. The rearrangement links TRBV24-1 to TRBJ2-3; 8 bases map to TRBD2. The CDR3 DNA is TGTGCCACCAGTGATTTGCGGGGGGGCAAATCGAAAGATACGCAGTATTTT. Translated, it gives CATSDLRGGKSKDTQYF.